This T cell receptor beta chain was sequenced in a study of blood T cell repertoires in COVID-19. Whole-study context: Sample material is recorded as cDNA or gDNA derived from T cells, B-cell-depleted T cells, or PBMCs.

This CDR3 is 14 amino acids long. Germline-derived CDR1 and CDR2 are SNHLY and FYNNEI. The V end was cut by 4 bases, the J end by 0 bases, with 9 bases between. Sequencing was performed with immunoSEQ multiplex PCR; in TCRdb, only in-frame clones are kept and a portion is missing. The sample has about 220,000 clones, 70% to 90% seen once; the top ten hold less than 4.5%. Participant-given clinical history determined each cohort assignment. This clone has only one observation. The source of this sequence is a woman aged 40 to 55 with acute COVID-19. The chain couples TRBV2 to TRBJ1-1; D may be TRBD1 (5 bases). Sequencing was performed on PBMCs or T cells enriched from blood (not recorded which). The CDR3 region is CASSADRLNTEAFF. In DNA, the CDR3 is TGTGCCAGCAGTGCCGACAGATTGAACACTGAAGCTTTCTTT.